These 12 T cell receptor beta chains were all obtained from the same sample, sequenced in a study of CD8+ T cells in alopecia areata. Reverse transcription of extracted RNA yielded cDNA, which provided the sequencing template. Produced via immunoSEQ multiplex PCR; TCRdb's table is partial and in-frame only. The data hold around 140,000 clones, with almost 50% observed a single time. The specimen was CD8+ T cells sorted from blood, collected at week 0. The receptors stem from a human donor with alopecia areata.

This chain links TRBV5-1 with TRBJ2-7; 9 bases agree with TRBD1. In germline, CDR1 is SGHRS, CDR2 YFSETQ. The junction had 5 bases not matched to a gene; V was cut back by 4 bases and J by 0 bases. The CDR3 sequence is 15 residues long. The CDR3 region has the DNA TGCGCCAGCAGCCACGGGACAGGGAGCTCCTACGAGCAGTACTTC. Amino acids: CASSHGTGSSYEQYF.

This rearrangement joins TRBV5-1 to TRBJ1-2; D possibly corresponds to TRBD1 (5 bases). CDR3 length equals 14 residues. V shed 6 bases and J shed 6 bases, with 18 bases lying between them. The germline gives CDR1 SGHRS, CDR2 YFSETQ. The CDR3 protein is CASTWGDLVNGYTF. CDR3 nucleotides: TGCGCCAGCACCTGGGGGGACCTCGTCAATGGCTACACCTTC.

J is TRBJ2-7 and V is TRBV7-2; TRBD1 matches 10 bases. Germline V lookup: CDR1 SGHTA, CDR2 FQGNSA. The CDR3 loop spans 14 amino acids. Trimming cost V 7 bases and J 3 bases; bases outside gene matches: 6. Written as DNA, the CDR3 is TGTGCCAGCATCCACCGGGACAGGGGCTACGAGCAGTACTTC. This translates into CASIHRDRGYEQYF.

This sequence joins TRBV6-5 and TRBJ2-7; perhaps TRBD1 as D (5 bases). The germline CDR1 and CDR2 sequences are MNHEY and SVGAGI. The CDR3 totals 15 residues. V shed 0 bases and J shed 5 bases, with 14 bases lying between them. As DNA, the CDR3 is TGTGCCAGCAGTTACTCCACAGGCAGGACACACGAGCAGTACTTC. This gives the protein CASSYSTGRTHEQYF.

As for this clone: Other DNA sequences in this specimen translate into the identical CDR3. This chain connects TRBV30 to TRBJ1-1; D unresolved. The CDR3 runs to 11 residues. Germline CDR1 reads GTSNPN; CDR2 reads SVGIG (reference sequence). With 0 bases removed from V and 5 bases from J, the gap between germline ends came to 4 bases. CDR3: CAWSVGTEAFF. CDR3 nucleotide sequence: TGTGCCTGGAGTGTAGGTACTGAAGCTTTCTTT.

J is TRBJ2-7 and V is TRBV5-6; 9 bases fit TRBD1. From germline, CDR1 is SGHDT and CDR2 YYEEEE. J lost 5 bases, V lost 3 bases, and 6 bases had no gene match. The CDR3 length is 14 residues. CDR3 nucleotides: TGTGCCAGCAGCTGGGACAGGGATAGCGACGAGCAGTACTTC. Its protein product is CASSWDRDSDEQYF.

This chain joins TRBV30 and TRBJ2-7; no clear D gene. The germline V gene has CDR1 GTSNPN and CDR2 SVGIG (reference sequence). This CDR3 comprises 14 residues. V was trimmed by 0 bases and J by 3 bases, leaving 12 bases between them. CDR3 nucleotides: TGTGCCTGGAGTGTACCCCCAGCCAACTACGAGCAGTACTTC. Amino acid sequence: CAWSVPPANYEQYF.

The V call is TRBV14, the J call TRBJ1-2; no definite D call. This CDR3 comprises 16 residues. The V end was cut by 1 base, the J end by 0 bases, with 12 bases between. Germline loops: CDR1 SGHDN, CDR2 FVKESK. CDR3 coding DNA: TGTGCCAGCAGCCAAGCGGCGACACCTCCTAACTATGGCTACACCTTC. Translation gives CASSQAATPPNYGYTF.

The chain is built from TRBV7-9 and TRBJ1-6; no reliable D call. CDR1 and CDR2 (germline): SEHNR, FQNEAQ (reference sequence). The CDR3 is made up of 14 amino acids. Trimming stripped 1 base from V and 6 bases from J, with 7 bases between. CDR3 DNA: TGTGCCAGCAGCTTAGTGGCAACTAATTCACCCCTCCACTTT. It specifies CASSLVATNSPLHF.

The chain recombines TRBV6-5 with TRBJ2-4; D may correspond to TRBD1 or TRBD2 (5 bases each). Germline assignment: CDR1 MNHEY and CDR2 SVGAGI. The CDR3 is 14 amino acids. Trimming took off 2 bases at V and 6 bases at J, with 11 bases between the two ends. CDR3 sequence: CASSYVGGGNIQYF. In DNA, the CDR3 is TGTGCCAGCAGTTACGTGGGTGGGGGAAACATTCAGTACTTC.

This clone was picked up a small number of times. The chain couples TRBV5-1 to TRBJ1-2; D ambiguous. Germline lookup yields CDR1 SGHRS and CDR2 YFSETQ. Trimming removed 0 bases at V and 1 base at J, with 7 bases between. The CDR3 consists of 14 residues. In DNA, the CDR3 is TGCGCCAGCAGCTTGGGGCAGAGTAACTATGGCTACACCTTC. This translates into CASSLGQSNYGYTF.

The rearrangement joins TRBV7-9 to TRBJ1-6; D unclear. V gave up 3 bases and J gave up 7 bases, with 1 base separating them. The CDR3 consists of 11 residues. Germline V gives CDR1 SEHNR, CDR2 FQNEAQ (reference sequence). The CDR3 DNA follows: TGTGCCAGCAGCTTCAATTCACCCCTCCACTTT. Amino acids: CASSFNSPLHF.